This TCR beta chain was recovered during a study of blood T cell repertoires in COVID-19 (dated by TCRdb to 2018 to 2020). Study-level background: Samples from collaborators originated in the United States, Italy and Spain and spanned both the acute and convalescent phases of COVID-19. The dataset comprised deeply sampled blood TCRbeta repertoires from subjects exposed to, actively infected with, or recovered from COVID-19. The repertoires were released in a freely available public database intended as a resource for research on the immune response to SARS-CoV-2. The sample metadata nearly always contained a de-identified subject ID, COVID-19 status, age in years and sex. Samples came from the ongoing ImmuneRACE study (first 160 participants) plus 1,254 subjects from 6 global collaborators. HLA class I and class II types, where available, came from metadata supplied by the sample provider rather than from assay-based typing. The material from the prospective study consisted of cDNA or gDNA derived from T cells, B-cell-depleted T cells, or PBMCs. The investigation overall reported the following: The quantity of clinical and demographic metadata differed by source and by participant and was supplied without curation.

Each collaborating institution followed its own protocols to collect whole blood in K2EDTA tubes. For TCRbeta analysis, collaborators shipped samples as frozen whole blood, isolated PBMCs, or DNA extracted from either of those sample types. For this clone: The antigen it recognizes is unknown. Base quality data are lacking; no much larger clone is found one base away.

The immunoSEQ Assay, a bias-controlled multiplex PCR, was used to amplify TCRbeta CDR3 regions from genomic DNA. The source study handled its data this way. Nucleated cell counts per sample were estimated from amplification of reference gene primers within the assay. Sequence reads were collapsed and filtered to measure the absolute abundance of every unique TCRbeta CDR3 rearrangement. Productive Simpson clonality was computed per sample as the square root of Simpson's diversity index over productive rearrangements. TCRdb re-hosts the immuneACCESS table, in-frame sequences only. Its copies lack some clones; in the studies checked, an unresolved V gene accounts for under half of them, and the cause for the rest is not known. The DNA gave D and trimming, while V, J and clone size come from that table. In all, the sample holds approximately 150,000 clones, and approximately 87% of those were seen once. Roughly 4% of the sample rests with the top ten.

Reading from cysteine to phenylalanine, the CDR3 counts 13 amino acids. Only the CDR3 region is kept as DNA, spanning 39 bases read in frame from base 1. The trim is 7 bases for V and 3 bases for J, with a gap of 10 bases between the germline ends. CDR1 and CDR2, looked up from the germline V gene (reference sequence), are LNHDA and SQIVND. The TCR originated in a woman between 65 and 79 years old with acute or convalescent COVID-19. The V and J genes are TRBV19 and TRBJ1-5, with no confident D gene call. Sequencing was carried out using peripheral blood. The CDR3 here reads CASMERDNQPQHF. DNA sequence: TGTGCCAGTATGGAACGGGACAATCAGCCCCAGCATTTT.